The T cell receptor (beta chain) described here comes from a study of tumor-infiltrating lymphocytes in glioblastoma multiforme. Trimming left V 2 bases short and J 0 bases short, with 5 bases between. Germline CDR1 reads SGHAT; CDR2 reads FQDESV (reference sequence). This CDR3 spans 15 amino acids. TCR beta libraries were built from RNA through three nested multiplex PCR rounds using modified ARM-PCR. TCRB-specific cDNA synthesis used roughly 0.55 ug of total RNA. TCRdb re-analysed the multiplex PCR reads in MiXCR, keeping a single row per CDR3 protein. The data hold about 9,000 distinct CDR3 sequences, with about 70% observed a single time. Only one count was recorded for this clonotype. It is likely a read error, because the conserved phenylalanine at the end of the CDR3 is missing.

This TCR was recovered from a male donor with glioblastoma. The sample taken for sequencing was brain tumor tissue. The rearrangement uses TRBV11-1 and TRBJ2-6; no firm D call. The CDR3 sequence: CASSLLFSGANVLTS. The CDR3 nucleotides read TGTGCCAGCAGCTTACTGTTCTCTGGGGCCAACGTCCTGACTTCC.